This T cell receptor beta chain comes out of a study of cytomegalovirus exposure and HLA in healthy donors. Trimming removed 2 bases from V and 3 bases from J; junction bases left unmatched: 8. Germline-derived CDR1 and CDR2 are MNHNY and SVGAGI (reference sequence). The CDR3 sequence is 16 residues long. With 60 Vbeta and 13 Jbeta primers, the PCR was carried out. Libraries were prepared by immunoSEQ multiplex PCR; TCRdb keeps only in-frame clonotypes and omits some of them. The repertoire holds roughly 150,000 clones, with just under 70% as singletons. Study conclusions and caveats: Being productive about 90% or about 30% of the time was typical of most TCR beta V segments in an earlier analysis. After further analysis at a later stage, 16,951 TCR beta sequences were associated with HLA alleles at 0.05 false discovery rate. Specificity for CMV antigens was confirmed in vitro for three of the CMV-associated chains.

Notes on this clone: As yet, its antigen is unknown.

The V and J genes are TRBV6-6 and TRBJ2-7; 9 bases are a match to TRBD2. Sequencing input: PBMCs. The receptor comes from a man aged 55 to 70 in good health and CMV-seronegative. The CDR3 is CASSYNTHSGSYEQYF. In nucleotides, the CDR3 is TGTGCCAGCAGTTACAACACTCATAGCGGGAGCTACGAGCAGTACTTC.